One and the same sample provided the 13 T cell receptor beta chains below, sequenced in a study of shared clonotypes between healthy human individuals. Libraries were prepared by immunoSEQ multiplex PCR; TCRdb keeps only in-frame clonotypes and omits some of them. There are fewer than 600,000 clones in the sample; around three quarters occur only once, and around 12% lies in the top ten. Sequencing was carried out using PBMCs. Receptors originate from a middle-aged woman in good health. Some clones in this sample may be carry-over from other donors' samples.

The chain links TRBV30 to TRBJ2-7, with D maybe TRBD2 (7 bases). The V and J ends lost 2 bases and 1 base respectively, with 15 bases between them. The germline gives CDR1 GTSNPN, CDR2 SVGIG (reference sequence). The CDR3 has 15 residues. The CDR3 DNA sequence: TGTGCCTGGAGTCCCCAGGGGAGGGCTTCCTACGAGCAGTACTTC. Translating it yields CAWSPQGRASYEQYF.

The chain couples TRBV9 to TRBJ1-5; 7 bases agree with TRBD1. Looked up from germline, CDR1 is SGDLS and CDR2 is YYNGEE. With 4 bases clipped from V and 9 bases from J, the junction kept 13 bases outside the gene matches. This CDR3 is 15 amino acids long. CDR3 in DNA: TGTGCCAGCAGCCCAGAAGGGGGCGAAGGTAGGCCCCAGCATTTT. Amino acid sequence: CASSPEGGEGRPQHF.

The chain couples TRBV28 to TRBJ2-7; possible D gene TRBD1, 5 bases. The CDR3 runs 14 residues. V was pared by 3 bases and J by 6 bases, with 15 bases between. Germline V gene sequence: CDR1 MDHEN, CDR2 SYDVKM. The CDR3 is CASSFSGWGGEQYF. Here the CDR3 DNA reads TGTGCCAGCAGTTTCTCAGGTTGGGGCGGCGAGCAGTACTTC.

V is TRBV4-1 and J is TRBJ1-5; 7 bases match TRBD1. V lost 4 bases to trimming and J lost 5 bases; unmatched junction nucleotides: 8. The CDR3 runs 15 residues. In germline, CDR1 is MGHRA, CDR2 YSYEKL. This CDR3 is CASSRGDSGDQPQHF. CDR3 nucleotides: TGCGCCAGCAGCCGCGGGGACAGCGGAGATCAGCCCCAGCATTTT.

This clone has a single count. CDR3 protein: CASSPTGSYEQYF. The CDR3 nucleotides read TGTGCCAGCAGCCCAACCGGCTCCTACGAGCAGTACTTC. The J gene is TRBJ2-7, the V gene TRBV7-2; the D is unclear. The CDR3 has 13 amino acids. V lost 5 bases, J lost 0 bases, and 8 bases lay in between. CDR1 and CDR2 from the germline V gene are SGHTA and FQGNSA.

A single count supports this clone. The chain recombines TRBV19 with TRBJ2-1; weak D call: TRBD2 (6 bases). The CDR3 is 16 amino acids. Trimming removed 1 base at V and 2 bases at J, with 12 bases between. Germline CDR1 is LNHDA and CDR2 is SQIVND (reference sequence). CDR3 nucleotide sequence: TGTGCCAGTAGTATAGGTCGGCGGGACCCCTACAATGAGCAGTTCTTC. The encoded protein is CASSIGRRDPYNEQFF.

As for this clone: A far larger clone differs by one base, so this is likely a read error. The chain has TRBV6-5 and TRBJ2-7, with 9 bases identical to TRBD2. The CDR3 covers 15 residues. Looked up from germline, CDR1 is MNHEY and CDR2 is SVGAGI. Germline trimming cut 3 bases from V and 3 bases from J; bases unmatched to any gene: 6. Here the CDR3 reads CASSYSSSGNYEQYF. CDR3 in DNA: TGTGCCAGCAGTTATTCGTCTAGCGGGAACTACGAGCAGTACTTC.

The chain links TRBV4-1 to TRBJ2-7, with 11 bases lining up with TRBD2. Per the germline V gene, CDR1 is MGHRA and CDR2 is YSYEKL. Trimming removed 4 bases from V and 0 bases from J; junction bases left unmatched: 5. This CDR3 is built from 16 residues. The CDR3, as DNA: TGCGCCAGCAGCCTTCGGACTAGCGGGCGCTCCTACGAGCAGTACTTC. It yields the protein CASSLRTSGRSYEQYF.

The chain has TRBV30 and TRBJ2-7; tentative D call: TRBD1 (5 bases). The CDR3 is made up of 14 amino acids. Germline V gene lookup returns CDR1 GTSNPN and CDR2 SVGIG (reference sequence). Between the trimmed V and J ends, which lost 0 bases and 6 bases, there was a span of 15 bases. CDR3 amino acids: CAWSVKGSGGEQYF. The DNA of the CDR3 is TGTGCCTGGAGTGTCAAGGGGTCGGGCGGCGAGCAGTACTTC. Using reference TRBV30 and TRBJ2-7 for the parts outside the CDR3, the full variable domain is SQTIHQWPATLVQPVGSPLSLECTVEGTSNPNLYWYRQAAGRGLQLLFYSVGIGQISSEVPQNLSASRPQDRQFILSSKKLLLSDSGFYLCAWSVKGSGGEQYFGPGTRLTVT.

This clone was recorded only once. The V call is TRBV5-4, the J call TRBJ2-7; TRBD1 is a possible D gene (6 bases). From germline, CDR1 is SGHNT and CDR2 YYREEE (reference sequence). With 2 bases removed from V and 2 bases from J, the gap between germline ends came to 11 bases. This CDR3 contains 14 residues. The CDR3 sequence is CASSFSGAAYEQYF. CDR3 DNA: TGTGCCAGCAGCTTCTCAGGGGCCGCCTACGAGCAGTACTTC. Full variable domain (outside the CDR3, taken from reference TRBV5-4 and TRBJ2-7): ETGVTQSPTHLIKTRGQQVTLRCSSQSGHNTVSWYQQALGQGPQFIFQYYREEENGRGNFPPRFSGLQFPNYSSELNVNALELDDSALYLCASSFSGAAYEQYFGPGTRLTVT.

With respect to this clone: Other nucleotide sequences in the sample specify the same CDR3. CDR3 residues: CSARGNQPQHF. CDR3 coding DNA: TGCAGTGCTAGGGGAAATCAGCCCCAGCATTTT. The J gene is TRBJ1-5, the V gene TRBV20-1; D is undetermined. This CDR3 is built from 11 residues. Germline values: CDR1 DFQATT, CDR2 SNEGSKA (reference sequence). V was cut by 3 bases and J by 4 bases, with 4 bases left in between.

The DNA for the CDR3 is TGTGCCAGCAGTTTAGAGGGGGGATACGGTCAGCCCCAGCATTTT. This encodes CASSLEGGYGQPQHF. V usage is TRBV27 and J usage is TRBJ1-5; D possibly corresponds to TRBD1 (6 bases). The CDR3 has 15 residues. Germline lookup yields CDR1 MNHEY and CDR2 SMNVEV (reference sequence). V was pared by 2 bases and J by 6 bases, with 14 bases between.

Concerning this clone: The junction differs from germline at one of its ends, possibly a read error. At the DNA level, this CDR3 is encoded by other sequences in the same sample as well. The CDR3 reads CASSGGTATEQYF. The CDR3 nucleotides read TGTGCCAGCAGCGGGGGGACAGCTACTGAGCAGTACTTC. The J gene is TRBJ2-7, the V gene TRBV5-1; 9 nucleotides agree with TRBD2. The CDR3 is 13 residues long. In germline, CDR1 is SGHRS, CDR2 YFSETQ.